This TCR beta chain is drawn from a study of blood T cell repertoires in COVID-19. Study overall: T cells, B-cell-depleted T cells, or PBMCs provided the cDNA or gDNA that served as material.

Method: immunoSEQ multiplex PCR; TCRdb's copy keeps in-frame clones and lacks some. This sample carries about 310,000 clones, over 75% of them seen once, and the ten largest clones take around 2.1%. Assignment of participants to cohorts was predicated upon participant-reported clinical history. Recovered status in Cohort 3 required two negative PCRs, clearance, or symptom resolution. V lost 4 bases to trimming and J lost 7 bases; unmatched junction nucleotides: 5. The CDR3 is 14 residues long. The germline CDR1 and CDR2 sequences are SNHLY and FYNNEI. This sequence originates from a man aged 25-45 years who had recovered from COVID-19. The chain is built from TRBV2 and TRBJ2-2, with 8 bases matching TRBD2. The sample taken for sequencing was PBMCs or T cells enriched from blood (not recorded which). The DNA for the CDR3 is TGTGCCAGCAGTGTATCGGGGGGGAGCGGGGAGCTGTTTTTT. Translating it yields CASSVSGGSGELFF.